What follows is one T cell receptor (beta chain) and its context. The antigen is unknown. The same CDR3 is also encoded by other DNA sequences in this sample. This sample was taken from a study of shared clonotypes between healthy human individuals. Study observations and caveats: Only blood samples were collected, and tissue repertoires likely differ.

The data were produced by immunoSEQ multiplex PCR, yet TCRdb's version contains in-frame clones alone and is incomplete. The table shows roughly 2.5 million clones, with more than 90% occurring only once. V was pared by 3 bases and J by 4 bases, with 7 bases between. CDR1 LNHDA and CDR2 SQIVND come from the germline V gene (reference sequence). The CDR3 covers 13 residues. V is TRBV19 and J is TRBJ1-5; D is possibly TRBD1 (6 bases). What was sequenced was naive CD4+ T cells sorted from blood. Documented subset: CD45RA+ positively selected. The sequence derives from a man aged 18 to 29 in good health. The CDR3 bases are TGTGCCAGTAGTATCACAGGGAATCAGCCCCAGCATTTT. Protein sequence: CASSITGNQPQHF. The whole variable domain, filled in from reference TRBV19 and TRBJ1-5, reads DGGITQSPKYLFRKEGQNVTLSCEQNLNHDAMYWYRQDPGQGLRLIYYSQIVNDFQKGDIAEGYSVSREKKESFPLTVTSAQKNPTAFYLCASSITGNQPQHFGDGTRLSIL.